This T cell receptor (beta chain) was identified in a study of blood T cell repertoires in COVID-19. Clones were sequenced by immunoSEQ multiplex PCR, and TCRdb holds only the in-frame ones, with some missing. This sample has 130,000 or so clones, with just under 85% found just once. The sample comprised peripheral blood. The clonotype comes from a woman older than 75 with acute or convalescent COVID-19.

CDR3 loop: CASSLQAAAASMNTEAFF. As DNA, the CDR3 is TGTGCCAGCAGCTTACAAGCGGCAGCCGCATCGATGAACACTGAAGCTTTCTTT. The V and J genes are TRBV11-3 and TRBJ1-1, with D hard to call. V was clipped by 2 bases and J by 0 bases, with 19 bases between them. CDR1 and CDR2 (germline): SGHNT, YENEEA. This CDR3 contains 18 residues.